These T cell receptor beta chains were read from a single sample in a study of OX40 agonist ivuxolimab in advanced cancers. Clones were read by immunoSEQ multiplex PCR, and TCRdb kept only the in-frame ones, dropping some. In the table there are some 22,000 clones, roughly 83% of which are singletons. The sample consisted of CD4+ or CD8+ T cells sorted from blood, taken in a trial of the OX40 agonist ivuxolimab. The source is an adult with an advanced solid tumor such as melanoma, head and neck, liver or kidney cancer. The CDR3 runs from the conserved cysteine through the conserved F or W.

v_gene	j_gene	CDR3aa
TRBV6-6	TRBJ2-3	CATTRSPGQVPDTQYF
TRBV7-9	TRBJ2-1	CASSLKREYNEQFF
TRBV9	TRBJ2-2	CASSGNTGELFF
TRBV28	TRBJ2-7	CASRLGSPGDEQYF
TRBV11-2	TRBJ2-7	CASSEDQRLDEQYF
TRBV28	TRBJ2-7	CASSRQGFSYEQYF
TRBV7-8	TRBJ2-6	CASSLSDSGANVLTF
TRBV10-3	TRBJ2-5	CAISEEVEETQYF
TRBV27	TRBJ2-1	CASSFPGPEIF
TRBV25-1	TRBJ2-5	CASSEDRPRTQYF
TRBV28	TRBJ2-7	CASSFGRSGSYEQYF
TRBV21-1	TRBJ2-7	CVGSIAGVEQYF
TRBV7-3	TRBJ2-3	CASSWAGGTDTQYF
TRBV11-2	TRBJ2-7	CASSSRPGQGEQYF
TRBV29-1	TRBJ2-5	CSVEDPRPGGETQYF